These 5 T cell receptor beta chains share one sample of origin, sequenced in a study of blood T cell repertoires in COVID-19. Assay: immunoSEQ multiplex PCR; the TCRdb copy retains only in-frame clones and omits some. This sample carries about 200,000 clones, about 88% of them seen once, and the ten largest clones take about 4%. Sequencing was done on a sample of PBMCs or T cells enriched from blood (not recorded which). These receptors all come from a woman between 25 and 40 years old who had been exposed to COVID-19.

The CDR3 loop is CASNQGFTGELFF. DNA of the CDR3: TGCGCCAGCAATCAGGGATTCACCGGGGAGCTGTTTTTT. The V call is TRBV5-1, the J call TRBJ2-2; tentative D call: TRBD1 (5 bases). The CDR3 length is 13 residues. The V end was cut by 6 bases, the J end by 4 bases, with 10 bases between. Looked up from germline, CDR1 is SGHRS and CDR2 is YFSETQ. Filled out from reference TRBV5-1 and TRBJ2-2, the complete variable domain reads KAGVTQTPRYLIKTRGQQVTLSCSPISGHRSVSWYQQTPGQGLQFLFEYFSETQRNKGNFPGRFSGRQFSNSRSEMNVSTLELGDSALYLCASNQGFTGELFFGEGSRLTVL.

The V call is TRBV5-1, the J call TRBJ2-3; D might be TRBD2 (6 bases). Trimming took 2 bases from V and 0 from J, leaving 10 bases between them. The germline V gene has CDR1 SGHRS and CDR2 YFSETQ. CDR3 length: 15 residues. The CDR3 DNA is TGCGCCAGCAGCTTCCGGGGGTCTAGCACAGATACGCAGTATTTT. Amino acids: CASSFRGSSTDTQYF.

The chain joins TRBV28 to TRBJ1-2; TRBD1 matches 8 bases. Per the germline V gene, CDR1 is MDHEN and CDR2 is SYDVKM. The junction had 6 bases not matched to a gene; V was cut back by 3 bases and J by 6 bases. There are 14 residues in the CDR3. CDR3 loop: CASSFQGAGNGYTF. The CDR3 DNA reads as TGTGCCAGCAGTTTTCAGGGGGCGGGTAATGGCTACACCTTC.

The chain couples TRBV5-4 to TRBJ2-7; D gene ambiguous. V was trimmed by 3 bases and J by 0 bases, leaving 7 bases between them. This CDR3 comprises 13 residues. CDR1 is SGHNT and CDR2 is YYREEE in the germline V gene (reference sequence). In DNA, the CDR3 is TGTGCCAGCAGCTACAGAAGCTCCTACGAGCAGTACTTC. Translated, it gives CASSYRSSYEQYF.

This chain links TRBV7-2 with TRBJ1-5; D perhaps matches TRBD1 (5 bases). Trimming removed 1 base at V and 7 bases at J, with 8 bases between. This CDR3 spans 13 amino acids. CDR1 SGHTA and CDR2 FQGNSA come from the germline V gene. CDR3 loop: CASSLVDSQPQHF. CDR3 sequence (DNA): TGTGCCAGCAGCTTAGTTGACAGCCAGCCCCAGCATTTT.